A single sample is the source of the 7 T cell receptor beta chains below, sequenced in a study of radiation and T cells in renal cell carcinoma. Sequenced by immunoSEQ multiplex PCR; TCRdb stores in-frame clones only, minus some. The table lists roughly 75,000 clones, about 81% of them singletons, with nearly 6% in the top ten. Time point of the sample: blood 2 weeks post-SBRT. Treatment denoted: 15 Gy SBRT to primary tumor, nephrectomy 4 weeks later. Material: blood, obtained from a patient whose treatment included radiotherapy and nephrectomy. The receptors originated from a man in his 60s with renal cell carcinoma.

The chain recombines TRBV4-3 with TRBJ2-3, with D perhaps assigned TRBD1 or TRBD2 (5 bases each). This CDR3 contains 16 residues. CDR1 and CDR2 (germline): LGHNA, YSLEER. V shed 3 bases and J shed 5 bases, with 18 bases lying between them. Written as DNA, the CDR3 is TGCGCCAGCAGCCAGGATGGCAGAGGGGTTATAGATACGCAGTATTTT. The encoded protein is CASSQDGRGVIDTQYF.

This clone was counted once. This chain uses TRBV10-3 with TRBJ1-2; 9 bases align to TRBD1. The CDR3 sequence is 13 residues long. CDR1 and CDR2 (germline): ENHRY, SYGVKD. Trimming took 1 base from V and 10 from J; bases not matched to a gene: 4. In DNA, the CDR3 is TGTGCCATCAGTGAGTTTAGGACAGGGGACTACACCTTC. Translation: CAISEFRTGDYTF.

The chain has TRBV29-1 and TRBJ2-7, with 9 bases matching TRBD1. Germline lookup yields CDR1 SQVTM and CDR2 ANQGSEA. J gave up 4 bases and V 5 bases, and 9 bases lay outside the gene matches. This CDR3 region has 14 residues. CDR3 DNA sequence: TGCAGCGTTCTATCTACAGGGGGCGCGTACGAGCAGTACTTC. Amino acids: CSVLSTGGAYEQYF.

The rearrangement joins TRBV19 to TRBJ2-3; D gene uncertain. The ends were cut back, 4 bases at V and 3 bases at J, with 14 bases in the middle. Germline V CDR1 and CDR2: LNHDA, SQIVND (reference sequence). The CDR3 has 15 amino acids. CDR3 nucleotides: TGTGCCAGTAGTACCTCCGGGCCACCAACAGATACGCAGTATTTT. Protein product: CASSTSGPPTDTQYF.

This chain connects TRBV27 to TRBJ1-1; D remains unclear. The CDR3 has 14 amino acids. The germline CDR1 and CDR2 sequences are MNHEY and SMNVEV (reference sequence). Deletions cut 2 bases from V and 5 bases from J, with 12 bases between. The CDR3 sequence: CASSLKRKGTEAFF. CDR3 coding DNA: TGTGCCAGCAGTTTAAAGAGAAAAGGAACTGAAGCTTTCTTT.

The rearrangement links TRBV9 to TRBJ2-1; D possibly uses TRBD1 or TRBD2 (5 bases each). The V gene's germline CDR1 is SGDLS and CDR2 YYNGEE. V was pared by 5 bases and J by 0 bases, with 12 bases between. The CDR3 is 15 residues long. The CDR3 coding sequence is TGTGCCAGCAGTTTCCGGGGCAGCTCCTACAATGAGCAGTTCTTC. It codes for CASSFRGSSYNEQFF. The full variable domain, with the rest looked up from reference TRBV9 and TRBJ2-1, is DSGVTQTPKHLITATGQRVTLRCSPRSGDLSVYWYQQSLDQGLQFLIQYYNGEERAKGNILERFSAQQFPDLHSELNLSSLELGDSALYFCASSFRGSSYNEQFFGPGTRLTVL.

DNA for the CDR3: TGTGCCAGCAGTTACCGGCCAGCCTACGAGCAGTACTTC. It translates to CASSYRPAYEQYF. J is TRBJ2-7 and V is TRBV6-5; D remains unclear. Looked up from germline, CDR1 is MNHEY and CDR2 is SVGAGI. Deletions cut 2 bases from V and 2 bases from J, with 7 bases between. The CDR3 has 13 amino acids.